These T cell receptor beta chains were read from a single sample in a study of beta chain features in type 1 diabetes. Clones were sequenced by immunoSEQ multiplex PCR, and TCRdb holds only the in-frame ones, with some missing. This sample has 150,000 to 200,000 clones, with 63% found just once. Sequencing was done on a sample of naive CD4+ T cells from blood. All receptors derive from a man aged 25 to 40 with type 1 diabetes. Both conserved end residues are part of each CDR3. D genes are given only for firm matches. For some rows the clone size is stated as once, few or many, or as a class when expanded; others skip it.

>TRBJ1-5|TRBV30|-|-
CAWSLPWQPQHF
TGTGCCTGGAGTTTACCCTGGCAGCCCCAGCATTTT
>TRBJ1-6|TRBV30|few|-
CAWTVGAGNSPLHF
TGTGCCTGGACGGTGGGCGCGGGGAATTCACCCCTCCACTTT
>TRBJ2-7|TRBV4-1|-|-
CASSQDEWKQYF
TGCGCCAGCAGCCAAGATGAGTGGAAGCAGTACTTC
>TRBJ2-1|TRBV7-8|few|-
CASSSPSMTGNEQFF
TGTGCCAGCAGCTCACCGTCTATGACGGGGAATGAGCAGTTCTTC
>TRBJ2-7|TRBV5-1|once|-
CASSLFRRDLSYEQYF
TGCGCCAGCAGCTTGTTTAGACGGGACTTGTCCTACGAGCAGTACTTC
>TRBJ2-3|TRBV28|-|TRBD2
CASRAQAGLAGVDTQYF
TGTGCCAGCAGAGCCCAGGCAGGCCTAGCGGGGGTAGATACGCAGTATTTT
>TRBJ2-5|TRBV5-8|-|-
CASSGVNQETQYF
TGTGCCAGCAGCGGGGTTAACCAAGAGACCCAGTACTTC
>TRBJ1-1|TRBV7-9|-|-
CASLSKGMNTEAFF
TGTGCCAGCCTTAGCAAGGGGATGAACACTGAAGCTTTCTTT
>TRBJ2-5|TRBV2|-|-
CASSELASTETQYF
TGTGCCAGCAGTGAATTAGCTTCTACGGAGACCCAGTACTTC
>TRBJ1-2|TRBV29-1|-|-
CSVELPALYGYTF
TGCAGCGTTGAACTACCAGCTTTATATGGCTACACCTTC
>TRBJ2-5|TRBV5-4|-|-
CASSFPGTGETQYF
TGTGCCAGCAGCTTCCCCGGGACGGGTGAGACCCAGTACTTC
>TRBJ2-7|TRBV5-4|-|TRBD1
CASSQGGQDYEQYF
TGTGCCAGCAGCCAAGGGGGACAGGACTACGAGCAGTACTTC
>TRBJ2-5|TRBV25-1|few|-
CASSDRVTQETQYF
TGTGCCAGCAGTGATAGAGTTACGCAAGAGACCCAGTACTTC
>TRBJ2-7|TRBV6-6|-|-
CASMGGYEQYF
TGTGCCAGCATGGGGGGCTACGAGCAGTACTTC
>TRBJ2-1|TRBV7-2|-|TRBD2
CASSLESGGYNEQFF
TGTGCCAGCAGCTTAGAGAGCGGGGGTTACAATGAGCAGTTCTTC
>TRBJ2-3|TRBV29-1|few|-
CSVARGTDTQYF
TGCAGCGTAGCTAGGGGCACAGATACGCAGTATTTT
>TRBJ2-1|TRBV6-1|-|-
CASTRDEYNEQFF
TGTGCCAGCACCCGTGACGAGTACAATGAGCAGTTCTTC
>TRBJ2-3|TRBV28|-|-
CASSPARETSTDTQYF
TGTGCCAGCAGCCCTGCCAGGGAGACTAGCACAGATACGCAGTATTTT
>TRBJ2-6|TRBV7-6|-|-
CASSMDWTGANVLTF
TGTGCCAGCAGCATGGACTGGACCGGGGCCAACGTCCTGACTTTC
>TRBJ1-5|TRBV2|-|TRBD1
CASSEGTGAQHF
TGTGCCAGCAGTGAAGGGACAGGAGCCCAGCATTTT
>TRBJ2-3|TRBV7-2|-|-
CASSHGPDTQYF
TGTGCCAGCAGTCACGGCCCAGATACGCAGTATTTT
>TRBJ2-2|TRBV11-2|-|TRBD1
CASTQRQGADTGELFF
TGTGCCAGCACTCAGCGACAGGGGGCGGATACCGGGGAGCTGTTTTTT
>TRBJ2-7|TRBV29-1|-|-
CSVETPSSYEQYF
TGCAGCGTAGAGACCCCGAGCTCCTACGAGCAGTACTTC
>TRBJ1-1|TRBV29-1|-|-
CSVEDRKKNTEAFF
TGCAGCGTTGAAGATAGGAAGAAGAACACTGAAGCTTTCTTT
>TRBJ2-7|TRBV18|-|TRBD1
CASSTGGDFHEQYF
TGTGCCAGCAGTACAGGGGGCGATTTCCACGAGCAGTACTTC
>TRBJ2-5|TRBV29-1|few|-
CSVEDLNQRQETQYF
TGCAGCGTTGAAGATCTTAACCAGAGACAAGAGACCCAGTACTTC
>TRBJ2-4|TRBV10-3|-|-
CAISELYTKNIQYF
TGTGCCATCAGTGAATTGTACACCAAAAACATTCAGTACTTC
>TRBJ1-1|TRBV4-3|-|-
CASSLRGIKTEAFF
TGCGCCAGCAGCCTCAGGGGAATTAAGACTGAAGCTTTCTTT
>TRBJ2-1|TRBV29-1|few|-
CSVGDSYNEQFF
TGCAGCGTTGGTGACAGTTACAATGAGCAGTTCTTC
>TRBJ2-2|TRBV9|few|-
CASSPFSPWTGELFF
TGTGCCAGCAGCCCCTTCTCCCCCTGGACCGGGGAGCTGTTTTTT
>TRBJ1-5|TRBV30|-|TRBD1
CAWSGTGDTPQHF
TGTGCCTGGAGTGGGACAGGGGATACGCCCCAGCATTTT
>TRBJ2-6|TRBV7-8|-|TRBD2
CASSPRGLAGGLGGANVLTF
TGTGCCAGCAGCCCCAGAGGCCTAGCGGGGGGGCTAGGTGGGGCCAACGTCCTGACTTTC
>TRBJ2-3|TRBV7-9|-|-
CASSTGDAGTDTQYF
TGTGCCAGCAGCACAGGCGATGCTGGCACAGATACGCAGTATTTT
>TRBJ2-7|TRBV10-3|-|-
CAIRLHEMSYEQYF
TGTGCCATCAGATTGCATGAGATGAGCTACGAGCAGTACTTC
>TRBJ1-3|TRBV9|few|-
CASSVKTGTGGNTIYF
TGTGCCAGCAGCGTAAAGACCGGGACCGGTGGAAACACCATATATTTT
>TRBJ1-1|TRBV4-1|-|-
CASSQKDSMNTEAFF
TGCGCCAGCAGCCAAAAGGACAGTATGAACACTGAAGCTTTCTTT
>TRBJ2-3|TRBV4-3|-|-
CASSQDMATDTQYF
TGCGCCAGCAGCCAAGATATGGCTACAGATACGCAGTATTTT
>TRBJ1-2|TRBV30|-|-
CAWTSTGNGYTF
TGTGCCTGGACCAGTACAGGGAACGGCTACACCTTC
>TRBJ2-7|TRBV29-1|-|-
CSVVLDSQYF
TGCAGCGTTGTGTTAGACTCTCAGTACTTC
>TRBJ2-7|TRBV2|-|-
CASRADGEQYF
TGTGCCAGCAGAGCGGACGGCGAGCAGTACTTC
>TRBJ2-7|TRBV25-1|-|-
CASLGTTVTYEQYF
TGTGCCAGCCTCGGGACAACGGTCACCTACGAGCAGTACTTC
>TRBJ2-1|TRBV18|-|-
CASSPTGWEFF
TGTGCCAGCTCACCAACAGGGTGGGAGTTCTTC
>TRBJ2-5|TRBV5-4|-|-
CASSFTGSETQYF
TGTGCCAGCAGCTTCACAGGGTCAGAGACCCAGTACTTC